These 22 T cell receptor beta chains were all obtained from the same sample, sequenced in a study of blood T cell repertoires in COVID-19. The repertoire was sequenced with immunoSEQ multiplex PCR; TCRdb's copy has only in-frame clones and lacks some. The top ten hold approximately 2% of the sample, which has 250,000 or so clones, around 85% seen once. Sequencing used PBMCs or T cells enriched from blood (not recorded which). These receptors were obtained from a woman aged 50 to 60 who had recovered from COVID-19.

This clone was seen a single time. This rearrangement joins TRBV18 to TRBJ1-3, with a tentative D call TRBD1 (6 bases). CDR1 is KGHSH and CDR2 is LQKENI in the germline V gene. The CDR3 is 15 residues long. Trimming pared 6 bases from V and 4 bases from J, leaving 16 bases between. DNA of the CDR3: TGTGCCAGCTCGCGACAGGTCCTTTCAGGAAACACCATATATTTT. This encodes CASSRQVLSGNTIYF.

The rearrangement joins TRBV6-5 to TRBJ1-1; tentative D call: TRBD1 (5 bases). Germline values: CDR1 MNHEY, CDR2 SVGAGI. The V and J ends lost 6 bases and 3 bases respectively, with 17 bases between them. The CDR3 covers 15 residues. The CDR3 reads CASRGGKGEYTEAFF. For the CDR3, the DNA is TGTGCCAGCAGGGGGGGAAAGGGCGAGTACACTGAAGCTTTCTTT.

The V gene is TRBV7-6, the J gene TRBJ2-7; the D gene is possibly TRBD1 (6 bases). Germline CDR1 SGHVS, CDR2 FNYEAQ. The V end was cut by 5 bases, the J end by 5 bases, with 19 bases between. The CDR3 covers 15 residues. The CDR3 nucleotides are TGTGCCAGCAGCACGCATACAGGGTCCGACGACGAGCAGTACTTC. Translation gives CASSTHTGSDDEQYF.

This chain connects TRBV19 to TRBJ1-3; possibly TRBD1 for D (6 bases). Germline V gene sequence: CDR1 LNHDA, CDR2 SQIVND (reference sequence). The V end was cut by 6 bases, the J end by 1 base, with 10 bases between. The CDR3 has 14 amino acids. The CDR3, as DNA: TGTGCCAGTAGACAGGGAATATCTGGAAACACCATATATTTT. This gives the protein CASRQGISGNTIYF.

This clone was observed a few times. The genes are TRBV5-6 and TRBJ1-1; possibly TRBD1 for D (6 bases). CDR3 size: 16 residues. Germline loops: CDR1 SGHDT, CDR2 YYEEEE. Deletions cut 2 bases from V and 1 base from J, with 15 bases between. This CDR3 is CASSFRTVAWNTEAFF. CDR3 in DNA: TGTGCCAGCAGCTTTCGGACAGTTGCCTGGAACACTGAAGCTTTCTTT. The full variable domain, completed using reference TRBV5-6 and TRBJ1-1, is DAGVTQSPTHLIKTRGQQVTLRCSPKSGHDTVSWYQQALGQGPQFIFQYYEEEERQRGNFPDRFSGHQFPNYSSELNVNALLLGDSALYLCASSFRTVAWNTEAFFGQGTRLTVV.

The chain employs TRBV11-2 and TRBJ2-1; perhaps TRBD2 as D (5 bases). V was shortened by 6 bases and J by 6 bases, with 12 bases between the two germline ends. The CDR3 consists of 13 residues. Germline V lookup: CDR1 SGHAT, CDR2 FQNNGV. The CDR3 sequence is CASSAGDSNEQFF. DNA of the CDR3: TGTGCCAGCAGTGCCGGGGATTCCAATGAGCAGTTCTTC.

The CDR3 spells CASSPGTGDTGELFF. CDR3 DNA: TGTGCCAGCAGCCCCGGGACAGGGGACACCGGGGAGCTGTTTTTT. The V call is TRBV7-2, the J call TRBJ2-2; the match to TRBD1 covers 10 bases. Germline CDR1 reads SGHTA; CDR2 reads FQGNSA. The CDR3 is made up of 15 amino acids. The V segment lost 5 bases and the J segment 3 bases; nucleotides outside the gene matches: 3.

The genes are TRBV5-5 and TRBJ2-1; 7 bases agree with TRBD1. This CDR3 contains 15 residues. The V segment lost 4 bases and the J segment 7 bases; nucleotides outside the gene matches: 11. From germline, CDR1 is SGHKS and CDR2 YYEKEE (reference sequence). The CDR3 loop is CASSPLGVQGNEQFF. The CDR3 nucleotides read TGTGCCAGCAGCCCCCTTGGTGTACAGGGGAATGAGCAGTTCTTC.

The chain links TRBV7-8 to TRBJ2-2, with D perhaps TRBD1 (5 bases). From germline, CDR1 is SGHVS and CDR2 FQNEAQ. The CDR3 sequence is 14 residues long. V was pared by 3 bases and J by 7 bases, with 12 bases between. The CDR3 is CASSFMGQDGELFF. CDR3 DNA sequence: TGTGCCAGCAGCTTCATGGGGCAGGACGGGGAGCTGTTTTTT.

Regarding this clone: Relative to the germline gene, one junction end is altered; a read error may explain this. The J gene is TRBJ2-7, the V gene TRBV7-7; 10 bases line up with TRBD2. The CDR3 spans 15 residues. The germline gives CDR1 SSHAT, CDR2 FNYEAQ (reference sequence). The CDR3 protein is CASSPGTSDTYEQYF. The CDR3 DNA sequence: TGTGCTAGCAGCCCCGGGACTAGCGACACCTACGAGCAGTACTTC.

The CDR3 coding sequence is TGCGCCAGCAGTACCCCACGACTAGCGGCGCTCATCTACAATGAGCAGTTCTTC. Translating gives CASSTPRLAALIYNEQFF. The rearrangement uses TRBV10-2 and TRBJ2-1; 9 bases map to TRBD2. V lost 5 bases to trimming and J lost 3 bases; unmatched junction nucleotides: 14. CDR1 WSHSY and CDR2 SAAADI come from the germline V gene. The CDR3 spans 18 residues.

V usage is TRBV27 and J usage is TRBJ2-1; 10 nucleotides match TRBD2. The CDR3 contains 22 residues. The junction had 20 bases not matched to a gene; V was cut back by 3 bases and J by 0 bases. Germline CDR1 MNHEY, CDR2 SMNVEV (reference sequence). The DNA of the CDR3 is TGTGCCAGCAGTTTTCCCCCTCCTGCTAGCGGGAGTCTGGACCGCTCCTACAATGAGCAGTTCTTC. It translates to CASSFPPPASGSLDRSYNEQFF.

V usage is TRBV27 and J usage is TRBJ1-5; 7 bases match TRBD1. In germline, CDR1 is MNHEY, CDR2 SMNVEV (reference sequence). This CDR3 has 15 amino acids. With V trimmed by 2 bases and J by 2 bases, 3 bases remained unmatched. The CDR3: CASSLSTGGNQPQHF. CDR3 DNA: TGTGCCAGCAGTTTAAGCACAGGGGGCAATCAGCCCCAGCATTTT.

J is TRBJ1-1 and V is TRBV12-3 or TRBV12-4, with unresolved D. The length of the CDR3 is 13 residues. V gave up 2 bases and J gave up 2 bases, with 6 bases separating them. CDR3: CASSLIRNTEAFF. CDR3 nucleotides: TGTGCCAGCAGTTTAATCAGAAACACTGAAGCTTTCTTT.

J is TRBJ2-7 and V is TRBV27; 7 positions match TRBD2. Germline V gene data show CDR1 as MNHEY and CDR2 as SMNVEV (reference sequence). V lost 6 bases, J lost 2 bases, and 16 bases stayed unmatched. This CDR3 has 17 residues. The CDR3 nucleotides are TGTGCCAGCAGACCCCCGGCTGGTAGCGGGTTTGCCTACGAGCAGTACTTC. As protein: CASRPPAGSGFAYEQYF.

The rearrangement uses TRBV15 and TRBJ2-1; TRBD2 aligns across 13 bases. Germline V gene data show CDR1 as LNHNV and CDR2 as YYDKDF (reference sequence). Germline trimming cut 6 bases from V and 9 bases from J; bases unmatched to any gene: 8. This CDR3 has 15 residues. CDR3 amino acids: CATSTLAGGPGEQFF. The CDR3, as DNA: TGTGCCACCAGTACACTAGCGGGAGGGCCCGGTGAGCAGTTCTTC.

CDR3 region: CASSLQTLAGDEQFF. CDR3 in DNA: TGTGCCAGCAGTCTGCAGACACTAGCTGGAGACGAGCAGTTCTTC. This rearrangement joins TRBV27 to TRBJ2-1; D possibly corresponds to TRBD2 (6 bases). CDR1 is MNHEY, CDR2 SMNVEV, per germline (reference sequence). The CDR3 extends over 15 amino acids. Trimming shortened V by 5 bases and J by 10 bases, and 21 bases separated the two germline ends.

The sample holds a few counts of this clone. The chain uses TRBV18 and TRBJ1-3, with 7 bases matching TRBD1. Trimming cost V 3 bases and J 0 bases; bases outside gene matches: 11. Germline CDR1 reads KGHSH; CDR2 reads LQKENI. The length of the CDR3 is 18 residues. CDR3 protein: CASSPGLTGSASGNTIYF. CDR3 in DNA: TGTGCCAGCTCACCGGGACTGACAGGGTCCGCCTCTGGAAACACCATATATTTT.

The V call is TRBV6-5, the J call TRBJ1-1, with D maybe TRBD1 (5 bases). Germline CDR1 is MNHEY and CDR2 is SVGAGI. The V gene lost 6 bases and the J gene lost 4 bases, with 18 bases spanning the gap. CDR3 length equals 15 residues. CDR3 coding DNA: TGTGCCAGCAGGAGGGACTGGCCCACCGGCACTGAAGCTTTCTTT. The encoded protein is CASRRDWPTGTEAFF.

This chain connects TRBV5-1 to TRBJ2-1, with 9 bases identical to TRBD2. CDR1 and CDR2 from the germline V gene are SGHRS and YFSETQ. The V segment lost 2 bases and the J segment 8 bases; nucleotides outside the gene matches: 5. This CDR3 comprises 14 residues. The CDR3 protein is CASSFEREVDEQFF. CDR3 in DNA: TGCGCCAGCAGCTTCGAGCGGGAGGTCGATGAGCAGTTCTTC.

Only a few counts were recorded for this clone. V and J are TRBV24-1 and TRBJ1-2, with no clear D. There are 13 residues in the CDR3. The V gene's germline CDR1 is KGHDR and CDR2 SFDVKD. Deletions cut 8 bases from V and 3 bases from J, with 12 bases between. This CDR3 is CATTSGVDYGYTF. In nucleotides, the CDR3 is TGTGCCACCACCAGCGGGGTCGACTATGGCTACACCTTC.

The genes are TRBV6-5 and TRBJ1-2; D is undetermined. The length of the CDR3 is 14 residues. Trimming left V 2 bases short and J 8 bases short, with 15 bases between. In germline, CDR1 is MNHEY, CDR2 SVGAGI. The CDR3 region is CASSYVAGMEGYTF. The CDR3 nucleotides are TGTGCCAGCAGTTACGTTGCGGGAATGGAGGGCTACACCTTC.